The 25 T cell receptor beta chains below were found in one sample sequenced in a study of T cell responses to AZD1222 COVID-19 vaccine. Clones were sequenced by immunoSEQ multiplex PCR, and TCRdb holds only the in-frame ones, with some missing. The table shows some 150,000 clones, with approximately 92% occurring only once. Sequencing used peripheral blood, obtained 28 days after the second AZD1222 dose. These receptors all stem from an adult who received the AZD1222 COVID-19 vaccine.

This clone appeared once. The chain is built from TRBV10-2 and TRBJ1-2; tentatively, D is TRBD1 (5 bases). The CDR3 spans 12 residues. Trimming took 7 bases from V and 5 from J, leaving 11 bases between them. Looked up from germline, CDR1 is WSHSY and CDR2 is SAAADI. In DNA, the CDR3 is TGCGCCAGCAAGGCGGGGGGATATGGCTACACCTTC. As protein: CASKAGGYGYTF.

The V call is TRBV28, the J call TRBJ2-3, with 11 nucleotides matching TRBD2. CDR1 and CDR2 (germline): MDHEN, SYDVKM. This CDR3 contains 17 residues. After removal of 1 base from V and 8 bases from J, the junction contained 11 bases not matched to a gene. This CDR3 is CASSLSWGGLAEGTQYF. CDR3 bases: TGTGCCAGCAGTTTATCGTGGGGGGGACTAGCGGAAGGTACGCAGTATTTT. Based on the CDR3 plus reference TRBV28 and TRBJ2-3, the full variable domain is DVKVTQSSRYLVKRTGEKVFLECVQDMDHENMFWYRQDPGLGLRLIYFSYDVKMKEKGDIPEGYSVSREKKERFSLILESASTNQTSMYLCASSLSWGGLAEGTQYFGPGTRLTVL.

For this clone: At the DNA level, this CDR3 is encoded by other sequences in the same sample as well. The chain has TRBV4-3 and TRBJ1-5; no reliable D call. The CDR3 runs 13 residues. The V and J ends lost 0 bases and 5 bases respectively, with 5 bases between them. Germline-derived CDR1 and CDR2 are LGHNA and YSLEER. The CDR3 sequence: CASSQERDQPQHF. In DNA form, the CDR3 reads TGCGCCAGCAGCCAAGAAAGGGATCAGCCCCAGCATTTT.

The J gene is TRBJ2-7, the V gene TRBV7-6; 10 nucleotides align to TRBD2. Germline CDR1 and CDR2: SGHVS and FNYEAQ. The length of the CDR3 is 15 residues. With V trimmed by 4 bases and J by 0 bases, 3 bases remained unmatched. CDR3 nucleotides: TGTGCCAGCAGCTATGGGACTAGCGACTCCTACGAGCAGTACTTC. Translating it yields CASSYGTSDSYEQYF.

The chain recombines TRBV24-1 with TRBJ2-2; D is undetermined. From germline, CDR1 is KGHDR and CDR2 SFDVKD. With 9 bases removed from V and 12 bases from J, the gap between germline ends came to 16 bases. CDR3 length equals 12 residues. In nucleotides, the CDR3 is TGTGCCACCGAGGCAGTGACGGGCCAGCTGTTTTTT. Amino acids: CATEAVTGQLFF.

This clone appeared a single time. The V and J genes are TRBV13 and TRBJ2-5; TRBD2 matches at 8 bases. V dropped 6 bases and J dropped 4; count of bases not matched to a gene: 7. Germline V lookup: CDR1 PRHDT, CDR2 FYEKMQ (reference sequence). The CDR3 has 14 amino acids. The CDR3 here is CASRKAGGGETQYF. In DNA, the CDR3 is TGTGCCAGCAGAAAGGCGGGAGGCGGAGAGACCCAGTACTTC.

The rearrangement links TRBV9 to TRBJ1-5; maybe TRBD1 (5 bases). The germline V gene encodes CDR1 SGDLS and CDR2 YYNGEE. The CDR3 spans 16 residues. V dropped 1 base and J dropped 6 bases, with 17 bases sitting between them. CDR3 bases: TGTGCCAGCAGCGTATCGTGGGGACCGAAGACTCAGCCCCAGCATTTT. Translation gives CASSVSWGPKTQPQHF.

The genes are TRBV25-1 and TRBJ1-2; D not certain. The V end lost 4 bases, the J end lost 4 bases, and 10 bases lay between the germline ends. The CDR3 spans 13 residues. In germline, CDR1 is MGHDK, CDR2 SYGVNS. DNA for the CDR3: TGTGCCAGCAGTGGACCAGGAAGCTATGGCTACACCTTC. Amino acids: CASSGPGSYGYTF.

The V call is TRBV19, the J call TRBJ1-5; 7 positions agree with TRBD1. V lost 9 bases to trimming and J lost 2 bases; unmatched junction nucleotides: 13. The CDR3 spans 16 residues. Germline V gene lookup returns CDR1 LNHDA and CDR2 SQIVND (reference sequence). The CDR3 is CASHVGGTVGNQPQHF. CDR3 bases: TGTGCCAGCCATGTGGGTGGGACAGTAGGCAATCAGCCCCAGCATTTT.

V gene TRBV4-1 combines with J gene TRBJ1-2, with D possibly TRBD1 on 5 matching bases. The V gene's germline CDR1 is MGHRA and CDR2 YSYEKL. CDR3 length: 17 residues. Trimming removed 2 bases at V and 6 bases at J, with 22 bases between. CDR3 DNA: TGCGCCAGCAGCCAATCCCAAAAGTCAGGGAGAGGTCATGGCTACACCTTC. Protein: CASSQSQKSGRGHGYTF.

This clone appeared a single time. The chain carries TRBV28 and TRBJ2-7, with a tentative D call TRBD2 (6 bases). The CDR3 sequence is 14 residues long. Between the trimmed V and J ends, which lost 5 bases and 2 bases, there was a span of 13 bases. The germline CDR1 and CDR2 sequences are MDHEN and SYDVKM. DNA for the CDR3: TGTGCCAGCAGTATTAGCGGAACAACCTACGAGCAGTACTTC. Its protein product is CASSISGTTYEQYF.

The chain combines TRBV7-9 with TRBJ2-3; tentatively, D is TRBD2 (7 bases). There are 17 residues in the CDR3. V lost 4 bases, J lost 5 bases, and 22 bases lay in between. Looked up from germline, CDR1 is SEHNR and CDR2 is FQNEAQ (reference sequence). CDR3 coding DNA: TGTGCCAGCAGCTCCCAGACTAGGGGGGGTGTTGTAGATACGCAGTATTTT. It is translated as CASSSQTRGGVVDTQYF.

This clone was counted once. The chain uses TRBV20-1 and TRBJ2-3; D not resolved. V was shortened by 6 bases and J by 8 bases, with 12 bases between the two germline ends. Germline V CDR1 and CDR2: DFQATT, SNEGSKA (reference sequence). The CDR3 contains 11 residues. The CDR3 DNA is TGCAGTGCACCGACTTTAGGTACGCAGTATTTT. Its protein product is CSAPTLGTQYF.

The chain combines TRBV19 with TRBJ2-3; TRBD2 matches 7 bases. This CDR3 has 16 residues. In germline, CDR1 is LNHDA, CDR2 SQIVND (reference sequence). J lost 0 bases, V lost 4 bases, and 7 bases had no gene match. The CDR3 region is CASSTSSGRSTDTQYF. CDR3 sequence (DNA): TGTGCCAGTAGTACATCTAGCGGCAGAAGCACAGATACGCAGTATTTT.

The chain combines TRBV7-2 with TRBJ2-5, with D perhaps matching TRBD1 (7 bases). CDR3 length: 14 amino acids. Trimming shortened V by 3 bases and J by 1 base, and 9 bases separated the two germline ends. CDR1 is SGHTA and CDR2 is FQGNSA in the germline V gene. Written as DNA, the CDR3 is TGTGCCAGCAGCTTCCAGGGGGGCCAAGAGACCCAGTACTTC. Encoded protein: CASSFQGGQETQYF.

J is TRBJ2-7 and V is TRBV10-3; 7 nucleotides line up with TRBD2. Germline assignment: CDR1 ENHRY and CDR2 SYGVKD. V shed 3 bases and J 6 bases; nucleotides not matched to a gene: 8. The length of the CDR3 is 14 residues. CDR3 nucleotide sequence: TGTGCCATCAGTGAAACCATGGGCGGGGGCGAGCAGTACTTC. This gives the protein CAISETMGGGEQYF.

This chain uses TRBV4-3 with TRBJ1-6; D gene unclear. The CDR3 runs to 16 residues. The germline V and J ends were trimmed by 3 bases and 0 bases, with 9 bases remaining between them. Germline CDR1 and CDR2: LGHNA and YSLEER. DNA of the CDR3: TGCGCCAGCAGCCACTGGGGAAGCTCCTATAATTCACCCCTCCACTTT. This sequence encodes CASSHWGSSYNSPLHF.

The chain recombines TRBV2 with TRBJ1-2; D is possibly TRBD1 (5 bases). This CDR3 is 13 amino acids long. Germline CDR1 and CDR2: SNHLY and FYNNEI. V was trimmed by 5 bases and J by 3 bases, leaving 10 bases between them. The CDR3 sequence is CASSQGRDYGYTF. As DNA, the CDR3 is TGTGCCAGCAGTCAGGGAAGGGACTATGGCTACACCTTC.

This chain links TRBV28 with TRBJ2-3, with 7 bases fitting TRBD1. Trimming removed 8 bases from V and 1 base from J; junction bases left unmatched: 9. The CDR3 sequence is 15 residues long. Germline V gene lookup returns CDR1 MDHEN and CDR2 SYDVKM. The CDR3 sequence: CASAIRQGGTDTQYF. CDR3 bases: TGTGCCAGCGCGATACGGCAGGGGGGCACAGATACGCAGTATTTT.

CDR3 amino acids: CASSFSPGLASAYEQYF. The DNA for the CDR3 is TGTGCCAGCAGCTTCTCCCCGGGACTAGCGTCAGCCTACGAGCAGTACTTC. V gene TRBV27 combines with J gene TRBJ2-7; 10 bases agree with TRBD2. CDR3 length equals 17 residues. V lost 6 bases and J lost 2; bases outside the gene matches: 13. CDR1 MNHEY and CDR2 SMNVEV come from the germline V gene (reference sequence).

V and J are TRBV9 and TRBJ2-5; 9 nucleotides agree with TRBD2. The germline V gene encodes CDR1 SGDLS and CDR2 YYNGEE. The CDR3 consists of 15 residues. The J segment lost 3 bases and the V segment lost 0 bases, leaving 3 bases of the junction unmatched. The CDR3 spells CASSVGPSGEETQYF. CDR3 coding DNA: TGTGCCAGCAGCGTAGGCCCTAGCGGGGAAGAGACCCAGTACTTC.

The rearrangement uses TRBV27 and TRBJ1-1; D gene uncertain. Trimming shortened V by 8 bases and J by 5 bases, and 12 bases separated the two germline ends. The CDR3 totals 12 residues. Germline values: CDR1 MNHEY, CDR2 SMNVEV (reference sequence). The CDR3 loop reads CASGSVGTEAFF. CDR3 in DNA: TGTGCCAGCGGCTCCGTGGGTACTGAAGCTTTCTTT.

V is TRBV5-1 and J is TRBJ1-4; the D is unclear. This CDR3 is built from 15 residues. CDR1 and CDR2 (germline): SGHRS, YFSETQ. V lost 4 bases and J lost 7, with 17 bases in between. The CDR3 bases are TGCGCCAGCAGCCCTCAGCCCCGGCGGGGTGAAAAACTGTTTTTT. Its protein product is CASSPQPRRGEKLFF.

The chain has TRBV27 and TRBJ1-2; tentatively, D is TRBD1 (5 bases). There are 11 residues in the CDR3. V shed 8 bases and J shed 3 bases, with 7 bases lying between them. From germline, CDR1 is MNHEY and CDR2 SMNVEV (reference sequence). CDR3 amino acids: CASWGDYGYTF. As DNA, the CDR3 is TGTGCCAGCTGGGGGGACTATGGCTACACCTTC.

This rearrangement joins TRBV19 to TRBJ1-4; perhaps TRBD1 as D (5 bases). The germline gives CDR1 LNHDA, CDR2 SQIVND (reference sequence). CDR3 size: 15 residues. With 3 bases removed from V and 7 bases from J, the gap between germline ends came to 15 bases. DNA of the CDR3: TGTGCCAGTAGTATTGGCGGGGCAGCCCGTGAAAAACTGTTTTTT. Protein sequence: CASSIGGAAREKLFF.